These 15 T cell receptor beta chains were all obtained from the same sample, sequenced in a study of T cells in women clearing cervical HPV infection (dated by TCRdb to 2017 to 2018). Receptor libraries were prepared by the immunoSEQ multiplex PCR assay. In TCRdb, the immuneACCESS table is reduced to in-frame sequences with V and J assigned. These tables do not hold every clone; where another copy was compared, an unresolved V gene accounts for under half, and the others remain unexplained. The sample table gives tens of thousands of clones. The ten largest make up about 4.5% of the sample. Sequenced input: blood buffy coat. The receptors stem from a woman aged 18 to 75 with a cervical HPV16 infection that either progressed to CIN3+ or cleared (not recorded which).

To note about this clone: The CDR3 is cut off 3 residues early in the read; its end comes from the germline J gene. The chain is built from TRBV30 and TRBJ2-2, with D hard to call. CDR3 size: 12 residues. The germline gives CDR1 GTSNPN, CDR2 SVGIG (reference sequence). CDR3 protein: CAWRGLNEKLFF. The CDR3 bases that were read are TGTGCCTGGAGGGGCCTTAATGAAAAG.

Concerning this clone itself: The read ends 3 residues early relative to the CDR3; the germline J gene fills the gap. This rearrangement joins TRBV19 to TRBJ1-1; 7 bases align to TRBD1. CDR3 size: 15 residues. Per germline, CDR1 LNHDA and CDR2 SQIVND (reference sequence). With 5 bases clipped from V and 0 bases from J, the junction kept 6 bases outside the gene matches. This CDR3 reads CASSPWGQMNTEAFF. Incomplete CDR3 DNA: TGTGCCAGTAGTCCTTGGGGACAGATGAACACTGAA.

Of note for this clone: The read terminates 3 residues before the CDR3 end, so the remaining end is supplied by the germline J gene. The V call is TRBV18, the J call TRBJ1-2, with D uncertain. This CDR3 has 16 residues. CDR1 is KGHSH, CDR2 LQKENI, per germline. The CDR3 sequence: CASSPPLAEAYSDYTF. The CDR3 bases that were read are TGTGCCAGCTCACCGCCACTAGCGGAAGCCTACAGTGAC.

Comment on this clone: Read sequence stops 3 residues before the CDR3 end, and the germline J gene provides the missing end. The chain is built from TRBV19 and TRBJ1-2; 7 bases match TRBD1. J was trimmed by 2 bases and V by 8 bases; bases with no gene match: 2. Germline V gene lookup returns CDR1 LNHDA and CDR2 SQIVND (reference sequence). This CDR3 contains 12 residues. The CDR3 bases that were read are TGTGCCAGTCAGGACAGGAACTATGGC. Translating gives CASQDRNYG. The full CDR3 reads CASQDRNYGYTF.

Worth noting for this clone: The read ends 3 residues before the CDR3 terminus; that terminus is restored from the germline J gene. The V and J genes are TRBV20-1 and TRBJ1-6; a weak D match, TRBD1 (6 bases). The V end was cut by 0 bases, the J end by 2 bases, with 11 bases between. The germline V gene has CDR1 DFQATT and CDR2 SNEGSKA (reference sequence). The CDR3 totals 16 residues. Partial CDR3 DNA: TGCAGTGCTAGAGATTTGGGGGGGCCCTATAATTCACCC. Amino acid sequence: CSARDLGGPYNSP. The whole CDR3 sequence is CSARDLGGPYNSPLHF.

A remark on this clone: The read stops 3 residues short of the end of the CDR3; the missing end is completed from the germline J gene. The chain carries TRBV5-4 and TRBJ2-5; the D gene is possibly TRBD2 (6 bases). The V and J ends lost 0 bases and 7 bases respectively, with 13 bases between them. The germline V gene encodes CDR1 SGHNT and CDR2 YYREEE (reference sequence). This CDR3 comprises 14 residues. The CDR3 sequence: CASSLEVNSGTQYF. CDR3 DNA (partial): TGTGCCAGCAGCTTGGAGGTTAATAGCGGGACC.

As regards this clone: The read falls 3 residues short of the CDR3 end, and the missing part is taken from the germline J gene. The genes are TRBV7-2 and TRBJ2-7; D call uncertain. V was clipped by 3 bases and J by 2 bases, with 11 bases between them. Germline lookup yields CDR1 SGHTA and CDR2 FQGNSA. The CDR3 sequence is 14 residues long. The DNA read from the CDR3 is TGTGCCAGCAGCTTCAGTTACCCGCCCTACGAG. This sequence encodes CASSFSYPPYE. The full CDR3 protein reads CASSFSYPPYEQYF.

Of note for this clone: Read data end 3 residues before the CDR3 end; the end is taken from the germline J gene. This sample also contains other DNA sequences that code for the same CDR3. This rearrangement joins TRBV5-1 to TRBJ1-1, with 8 nucleotides matching TRBD1. The CDR3 is 14 amino acids. V trimming: 3 bases; J trimming: 1 base; junction bases outside the gene matches: 2. Germline V gene sequence: CDR1 SGHRS, CDR2 YFSETQ. CDR3 DNA, as far as it was read: TGCGCCAGCAGCTCCGGGACAGGGAACACTGAA. Amino acids: CASSSGTGNTE. The entire CDR3 protein is CASSSGTGNTEAFF.

Regarding this clone: The observed sequence ends 3 residues before the CDR3 terminus, with the missing tail filled in from the germline J gene. The chain combines TRBV6-2 or TRBV6-3 with TRBJ2-1; 8 bases map to TRBD1. V shed 2 bases and J 8 bases; nucleotides not matched to a gene: 5. The CDR3 covers 14 residues. From germline, CDR1 is MNHEY and CDR2 SVGEGT. The covered CDR3 bases are TGTGCCAGCAGTTACGGCAGGGGGCTCGATGAG. Translated, it gives CASSYGRGLDE. The full CDR3 protein reads CASSYGRGLDEQFF.

Points on this clone: The read comes to an end 3 residues before the CDR3 does, leaving the germline J gene to fill in the end. This chain links TRBV20-1 with TRBJ2-1; a possible D gene is TRBD1 (7 bases). The V end lost 0 bases, the J end lost 6 bases, and 21 bases lay between the germline ends. Germline V gene data show CDR1 as DFQATT and CDR2 as SNEGSKA (reference sequence). The CDR3 spans 17 residues. Partial CDR3 DNA: TGCAGTGCTAGAGATCCGCAGGGGGGCCTCATGGGCAATGAG. It specifies CSARDPQGGLMGNE. The full-length CDR3 reads as CSARDPQGGLMGNEQFF.

Note on this clone: The CDR3 extends 3 residues past the end of the read, so its final part is completed from the germline J gene. The chain couples TRBV13 to TRBJ1-1; the match to TRBD1 covers 7 bases. This CDR3 spans 14 amino acids. From germline, CDR1 is PRHDT and CDR2 FYEKMQ (reference sequence). The V and J ends lost 0 bases and 7 bases, in that order; junction bases with no gene match: 5. CDR3 loop: CASSLGDRVVEAFF. The CDR3 bases that were read are TGTGCCAGCAGCTTAGGTGACAGGGTTGTTGAA.

Concerning this clone itself: The read falls 3 residues short of the CDR3 end, and the missing part is taken from the germline J gene. V is TRBV2 and J is TRBJ2-7; 8 bases map to TRBD2. There are 15 residues in the CDR3. CDR1 is SNHLY, CDR2 FYNNEI, per germline. The trim removed 7 bases at V and 4 bases at J, leaving 12 bases unmatched. The DNA read from the CDR3 is TGTGCCAGCATGAGAGATCGGGGGGGGGCTTACGAG. This sequence encodes CASMRDRGGAYE. The entire CDR3 is CASMRDRGGAYEQYF.

Remarks on this clone: Coverage ceases 3 residues before the CDR3 finishes, and the germline J gene fills in the end. Additional DNA sequences in this sample encode the identical CDR3. V and J are TRBV19 and TRBJ1-3; 7 bases map to TRBD1. V dropped 7 bases and J dropped 0; count of bases not matched to a gene: 12. The germline gives CDR1 LNHDA, CDR2 SQIVND (reference sequence). This CDR3 region has 17 residues. The sequenced CDR3 bases are TGTGCCAGTACCCCGGCAGGGGGAAGGCTCTCTGGAAACACC. It encodes CASTPAGGRLSGNT. The whole CDR3 protein reads CASTPAGGRLSGNTIYF.

As concerns this clone: The missing CDR3 end, 3 residues past where the read stops, is filled in from the germline J gene. This sequence joins TRBV5-6 and TRBJ1-2, with 7 bases matching TRBD1. The length of the CDR3 is 14 residues. Germline values: CDR1 SGHDT, CDR2 YYEEEE. CDR3 sequence reads: CASSFYTGEGGYTF. The covered CDR3 bases are TGTGCCAGCAGCTTTTATACAGGGGAAGGGGGC.

Regarding this clone: The read terminates 3 residues ahead of where the CDR3 ends, so the germline J gene completes it. The rearrangement joins TRBV20-1 to TRBJ2-5; 10 bases line up with TRBD2. The junction had 3 bases not matched to a gene; V was cut back by 6 bases and J by 5 bases. The germline gives CDR1 DFQATT, CDR2 SNEGSKA (reference sequence). There are 12 residues in the CDR3. This CDR3 is CSALAGGETQYF. The sequenced CDR3 bases are TGCAGTGCGTTAGCGGGAGGTGAGACC.